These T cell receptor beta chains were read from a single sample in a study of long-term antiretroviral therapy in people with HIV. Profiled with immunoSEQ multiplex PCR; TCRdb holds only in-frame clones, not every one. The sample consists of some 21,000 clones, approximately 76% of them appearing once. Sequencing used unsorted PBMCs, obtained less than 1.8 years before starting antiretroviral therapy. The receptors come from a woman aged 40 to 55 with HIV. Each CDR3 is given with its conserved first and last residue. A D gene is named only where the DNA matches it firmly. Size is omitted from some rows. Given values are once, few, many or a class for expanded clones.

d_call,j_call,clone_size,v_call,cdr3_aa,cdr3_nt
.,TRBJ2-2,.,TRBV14,CATSVHTGELFF,TGTGCCACTAGCGTCCACACCGGGGAGCTGTTTTTT
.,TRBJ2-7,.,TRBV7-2,CASSLVSGALLSYEQYF,TGTGCCAGCAGCTTAGTTTCGGGGGCCCTCCTCTCCTACGAGCAGTACTTC
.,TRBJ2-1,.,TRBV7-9,CASSLPEAVEQFF,TGTGCCAGCAGCTTACCTGAAGCTGTTGAGCAGTTCTTC
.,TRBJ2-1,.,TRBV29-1,CSFEEYNEQFF,TGCAGCTTCGAGGAATACAATGAGCAGTTCTTC
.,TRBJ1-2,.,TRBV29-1,CSVEIATANYGYTF,TGCAGCGTTGAGATTGCTACGGCGAACTATGGCTACACCTTC
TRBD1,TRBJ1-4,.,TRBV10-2,CASRQGDGGLFF,TGCGCCAGTAGACAGGGGGATGGCGGACTGTTTTTT
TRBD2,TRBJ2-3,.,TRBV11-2,CASSLGTSHTGDTQYF,TGTGCCAGCAGCTTAGGGACTAGCCACACCGGGGATACGCAGTATTTT
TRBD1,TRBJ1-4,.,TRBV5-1,CASSFQGAGANEKLFF,TGCGCCAGCAGCTTTCAGGGGGCAGGAGCTAATGAAAAACTGTTTTTT
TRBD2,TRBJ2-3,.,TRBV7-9,CASSSPRAGGLTDTQYF,TGTGCCAGCAGCTCGCCTCGGGCGGGGGGCCTCACAGATACGCAGTATTTT
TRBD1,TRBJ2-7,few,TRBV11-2,CASSLRDRAYEQYF,TGTGCCAGCAGCTTGAGGGACAGGGCCTACGAGCAGTACTTC
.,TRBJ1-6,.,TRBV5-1,CASSLAGVSYNSPLHF,TGCGCCAGCAGCTTGGCCGGGGTTTCCTATAATTCACCCCTCCACTTT
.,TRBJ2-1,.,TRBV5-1,CASSSGWEGAHNEQFF,TGCGCCAGCAGCTCGGGGTGGGAGGGGGCCCACAATGAGCAGTTCTTC
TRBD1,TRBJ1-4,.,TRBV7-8,CASSPTGQGANEKLFF,TGTGCCAGCAGCCCAACCGGGCAGGGGGCAAATGAAAAACTGTTTTTT
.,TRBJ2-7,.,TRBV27,CASKGGSSYEQYF,TGTGCCAGCAAGGGGGGGTCCTCCTACGAGCAGTACTTC
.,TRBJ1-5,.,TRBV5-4,CVSSLQGPGNQPQHF,TGTGTCAGCAGCTTACAGGGTCCGGGCAATCAGCCCCAGCATTTT
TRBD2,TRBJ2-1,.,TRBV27,CASAPGLGIVEQFF,TGTGCCAGTGCACCGGGACTAGGCATAGTTGAGCAGTTCTTC
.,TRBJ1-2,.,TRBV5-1,CASEQGGGYGYTF,TGCGCCAGTGAACAGGGCGGCGGCTATGGCTACACCTTC